The present entry profiles one T cell receptor beta chain with its context. Antigen specificity is unknown. Trimming left V 5 bases short and J 0 bases short, with 12 bases between. The CDR3 has 15 amino acids. Germline-derived CDR1 and CDR2 are PRHDT and FYEKMQ (reference sequence). These data come from a study of early T cells in non-severe SARS-CoV-2 infection. The protocol attached unique molecular identifiers to individual cDNA molecules. TCRdb reanalysed the 5' RACE reads using MiXCR and keeps one entry per CDR3 protein. This table has fewer than 40,000 distinct CDR3 sequences, approximately 7.1% appearing once. Study outcomes and limitations: The VDJdb matching leaned toward anti-spike CD8 responses and overlooked private and CD4 specificities.

The source is an adult who was a healthcare worker with PCR-confirmed SARS-CoV-2 infection or an uninfected control (not recorded which). This sequence joins TRBV13 and TRBJ2-3; D is possibly TRBD2 (7 bases). Specimen: whole blood, collected at baseline. The CDR3 sequence: CASSPGGTSTDTQYF. The CDR3 DNA reads TGTGCCAGCAGCCCCGGGGGGACAAGCACAGATACGCAGTATTTT.